The rows below give T cell receptor beta chains drawn from one sample of a study of PD-L1 blockade in urothelial cancer. This table comes from immunoSEQ multiplex PCR, and its TCRdb copy is limited to in-frame clones, with some not included. The repertoire includes tens of thousands of clones, approximately 85% of them detected once, and 1.5% to 2% sits in the top ten. The sequencing here drew on PBMCs, taken around atezolizumab (anti-PD-L1) treatment. The receptors originated from a man aged 50 or older with urothelial cancer. Both conserved end residues are part of each CDR3. The D gene is left open where the match is weak. Clone size is stated in some rows and not others, as once, few, many or a class when expanded.

TRBJ2-5 | TRBD2 | . | TRBV28 | CASSPGGFGETQYF | TGTGCCAGCAGTCCGGGGGGGTTTGGAGAGACCCAGTACTTC
TRBJ2-7 | TRBD1 | few | TRBV7-8 | CASSPGTGAYEQYF | TGTGCCAGCAGCCCCGGGACAGGGGCCTACGAGCAGTACTTC
TRBJ2-2 | TRBD2 | few | TRBV27 | CASSLKVAGANTGELFF | TGTGCCAGCAGTTTAAAGGTAGCGGGCGCGAACACCGGGGAGCTGTTTTTT
TRBJ2-5 | TRBD2 | . | TRBV4-2 | CASSQDRRASGGARETQYF | TGTGCCAGCAGCCAAGATAGAAGGGCTAGCGGGGGCGCTCGGGAGACCCAGTACTTC
TRBJ1-2 | TRBD1 | once | TRBV7-9 | CASSLEGVFRGGEGYGYTF | TGTGCCAGCAGCTTAGAGGGAGTATTTAGAGGGGGCGAGGGCTATGGCTACACCTTC
TRBJ2-3 | . | . | TRBV25-1 | CASSEWGGTSTDTQYF | TGTGCCAGCAGTGAATGGGGCGGCACTAGCACAGATACGCAGTATTTT
TRBJ2-6 | . | . | TRBV11-3 | CASSRPGANVLTF | TGTGCCAGCAGTCGTCCTGGGGCCAACGTCCTGACTTTC
TRBJ1-4 | . | . | TRBV10-1 | CASSESRGPNEKLFF | TGCGCCAGCAGTGAGAGCCGAGGTCCTAATGAAAAACTGTTTTTT
TRBJ2-7 | . | . | TRBV7-9 | CASSLDQTYEQYF | TGTGCCAGCAGCTTAGACCAGACCTACGAGCAGTACTTC
TRBJ1-2 | . | . | TRBV29-1 | CSAGSSNSYTF | TGCAGCGCCGGGTCGTCGAACAGCTACACCTTC
TRBJ2-7 | . | . | TRBV9 | CASSVKQVSYEQYF | TGTGCCAGCAGCGTAAAACAGGTCTCCTACGAGCAGTACTTC
TRBJ1-4 | TRBD1 | . | TRBV18 | CASSIKGAGNEKLFF | TGTGCCAGCTCAATCAAGGGGGCAGGAAATGAAAAACTGTTTTTT
TRBJ1-2 | TRBD1 | . | TRBV9 | CASSATGGRNGYTF | TGTGCCAGCAGCGCCACAGGGGGCAGGAATGGCTACACCTTC
TRBJ2-7 | . | . | TRBV27 | CASKGGAGGEQYF | TGTGCCAGCAAGGGGGGGGCTGGGGGCGAGCAGTACTTC
TRBJ2-3 | TRBD2 | . | TRBV11-2 | CASRRLAGAPDTQYF | TGTGCCAGCAGGAGACTAGCGGGAGCGCCAGATACGCAGTATTTT
TRBJ1-2 | . | . | TRBV7-8 | CASSLVQGSNFYGYTF | TGTGCCAGCAGCTTAGTTCAGGGCTCAAACTTCTATGGCTACACCTTC
TRBJ1-5 | TRBD1 | . | TRBV5-8 | CASSLEGASNQPQHF | TGTGCCAGCAGCTTGGAGGGGGCTAGCAATCAGCCCCAGCATTTT
TRBJ1-2 | . | medium-sized | TRBV11-2 | CASSLGNTGSGGYTF | TGTGCCAGCAGCTTGGGGAACACAGGGTCCGGTGGCTACACCTTC
TRBJ2-3 | TRBD2 | . | TRBV9 | CASSEDGLAGRGDTQYF | TGTGCCAGCAGCGAGGACGGACTAGCGGGCCGTGGGGATACGCAGTATTTT
TRBJ2-1 | . | . | TRBV7-5 | CARSTRGQGYDEQFF | TGTGCCAGAAGCACTCGCGGACAGGGCTATGATGAGCAGTTCTTC
TRBJ1-4 | . | once | TRBV5-4 | CASSLGDNGEKLFF | TGTGCCAGCAGCTTAGGGGACAATGGTGAAAAACTGTTTTTT
TRBJ1-2 | TRBD1 | . | TRBV5-6 | CASSLVAGQFNHYGYTF | TGTGCCAGCAGCTTGGTGGCGGGACAGTTTAATCACTATGGCTACACCTTC
TRBJ2-5 | . | . | TRBV9 | CASTITGFEETQYF | TGTGCCAGCACCATCACGGGTTTCGAAGAGACCCAGTACTTC
TRBJ2-1 | TRBD2 | . | TRBV7-2 | CASSLTSGRLDEQFF | TGTGCCAGCAGCTTAACTAGCGGGAGGTTGGATGAGCAGTTCTTC
TRBJ1-2 | . | . | TRBV7-9 | CASSFGLGYTF | TGTGCCAGCAGCTTTGGACTGGGCTACACCTTC
TRBJ2-3 | TRBD2 | . | TRBV7-9 | CASSRPIEREQLATDTQYF | TGTGCCAGCAGCCGGCCTATAGAGCGGGAGCAGTTGGCCACAGATACGCAGTATTTT
TRBJ2-7 | TRBD1 | . | TRBV5-6 | CASSLGGTGRYEQYF | TGTGCCAGCAGCTTGGGTGGGACAGGGCGCTACGAGCAGTACTTC
TRBJ2-7 | TRBD2 | . | TRBV2 | CAIPLGTSGGYEQYF | TGTGCCATCCCCCTTGGGACTAGCGGGGGTTACGAGCAGTACTTC
TRBJ1-6 | . | . | TRBV28 | CASSLTKFYTGAYNSPLHF | TGTGCCAGCAGCTTGACAAAATTTTATACTGGTGCCTATAATTCACCCCTCCACTTT
TRBJ1-1 | . | . | TRBV7-9 | CASSATRENTEAFF | TGTGCCAGCAGCGCGACACGAGAGAACACTGAAGCTTTCTTT
TRBJ2-3 | TRBD1 | . | TRBV6-9 | CARTDRGFPDTQYF | TGTGCCAGGACGGACAGGGGGTTTCCAGATACGCAGTATTTT
TRBJ2-1 | TRBD1 | . | TRBV10-2 | CASSDRDRAYNEQFF | TGCGCCAGCAGTGATCGGGACAGGGCCTACAATGAGCAGTTCTTC
TRBJ2-1 | TRBD2 | once | TRBV11-2 | CASSLFAGGNNEQFF | TGTGCCAGCAGCTTGTTTGCGGGAGGTAACAATGAGCAGTTCTTC
TRBJ2-1 | . | . | TRBV19 | CASSTLGTRHNEQFF | TGTGCCAGTAGTACCCTCGGGACTCGCCACAATGAGCAGTTCTTC
TRBJ1-3 | TRBD1 | few | TRBV7-9 | CASSRQGASGNTIYF | TGTGCCAGCAGCCGACAGGGGGCATCTGGAAACACCATATATTTT
TRBJ2-7 | . | . | TRBV9 | CASSVVLGGEQYF | TGTGCCAGCAGCGTAGTGTTAGGGGGCGAGCAGTACTTC
TRBJ1-1 | . | . | TRBV5-1 | CASSLAGVVALEAFF | TGCGCCAGCAGCTTGGCCGGGGTGGTGGCATTAGAGGCTTTCTTT
TRBJ2-7 | . | . | TRBV11-2 | CASMRDSYEQYF | TGTGCCAGCATGAGGGACTCCTACGAGCAGTACTTC
TRBJ2-7 | . | . | TRBV5-1 | CASSFTGGAYEQYF | TGCGCCAGCAGCTTTACAGGGGGGGCCTACGAGCAGTACTTC
TRBJ2-7 | TRBD2 | . | TRBV19 | CASSKFLADYEQYF | TGTGCCAGTAGTAAATTTCTAGCGGACTACGAGCAGTACTTC